What follows are 5 T cell receptor beta chains derived from one specimen sequenced in a study of blood T cell repertoires in COVID-19. Method: immunoSEQ multiplex PCR; TCRdb's copy keeps in-frame clones and lacks some. The data show 200,000 to 250,000 clones, with about nine tenths seen just once and roughly 2.6% held by the top ten. What was sequenced was PBMCs or T cells enriched from blood (not recorded which). The receptors originated from a woman aged 25 to 39 who had recovered from COVID-19.

This clone has ten or more counts. The chain uses TRBV4-2 and TRBJ1-2; 9 positions match TRBD1. V lost 4 bases, J lost 8 bases, and 5 bases stayed unmatched. Germline V gene data show CDR1 as LGHNA and CDR2 as YNFKEQ. The CDR3 loop spans 13 amino acids. The CDR3 DNA sequence: TGTGCCAGCAGCCCGGGACAGGGAATAGGCTACACCTTC. As protein: CASSPGQGIGYTF.

This chain connects TRBV4-3 to TRBJ1-2, with no clear D. V was clipped by 0 bases and J by 5 bases, with 13 bases between them. Germline lookup yields CDR1 LGHNA and CDR2 YSLEER. This CDR3 comprises 15 residues. CDR3 nucleotides: TGCGCCAGCAGCCAAGAAGTAACACACGTTTATGGCTACACCTTC. It specifies CASSQEVTHVYGYTF.

The chain is built from TRBV13 and TRBJ1-4; no definite D call. The length of the CDR3 is 15 residues. Germline V CDR1 and CDR2: PRHDT, FYEKMQ (reference sequence). Trimming cost V 5 bases and J 0 bases, with 10 bases left between them. In DNA form, the CDR3 reads TGTGCCAGCAGCCCCAACAGACCAACTAATGAAAAACTGTTTTTT. Translated, it gives CASSPNRPTNEKLFF.

The chain is built from TRBV19 and TRBJ1-2; D perhaps matches TRBD1 (5 bases). The CDR3 runs to 11 residues. The V and J ends lost 4 bases and 7 bases respectively, with 7 bases between them. Germline assignment: CDR1 LNHDA and CDR2 SQIVND (reference sequence). In DNA, the CDR3 is TGTGCCAGTAGTAACAGGTTTGGCTACACCTTC. Amino acid sequence: CASSNRFGYTF. The full variable domain, completed using reference TRBV19 and TRBJ1-2, is DGGITQSPKYLFRKEGQNVTLSCEQNLNHDAMYWYRQDPGQGLRLIYYSQIVNDFQKGDIAEGYSVSREKKESFPLTVTSAQKNPTAFYLCASSNRFGYTFGSGTRLTVV.

V gene TRBV15 combines with J gene TRBJ1-5; D possibly corresponds to TRBD1 (5 bases). CDR3 length: 15 residues. Trimming stripped 1 base from V and 7 bases from J, with 14 bases between. CDR1 is LNHNV, CDR2 YYDKDF, per germline (reference sequence). The CDR3 DNA is TGTGCCACCAGCAGAGGACCCAGGGTGCGGCAGCCCCAGCATTTT. It specifies CATSRGPRVRQPQHF.